This T cell receptor (beta chain) was profiled in a study of long-term antiretroviral therapy in people with HIV. The run of the v3.0 immunoSEQ assay was at survey level. Profiling relied on immunoSEQ multiplex PCR, and the TCRdb table lists in-frame clones only, not all of them. In the table there are 20,000 to 25,000 clones, approximately 80% of which are singletons. This clone showed up just once. The samples, holding roughly 0.9-11 million cryopreserved PBMC, were thawed before DNA extraction was carried out. Sequencing used unsorted PBMCs, obtained 0.1 years before starting antiretroviral therapy. This TCR derives from a man younger than 30 with HIV.

The DNA for the CDR3 is TGTGCCAGCAGCGAGAGTACCGCGGACACTGAAGCTTTCTTT. This translates into CASSESTADTEAFF. The gene calls are TRBV4-2 and TRBJ1-1; no firm D call. This CDR3 has 14 residues. Germline V gene lookup returns CDR1 LGHNA and CDR2 YNFKEQ. V shed 5 bases and J shed 3 bases, with 13 bases lying between them.